This T cell receptor (beta chain) was observed in a study of blood T cell repertoires in COVID-19. Under the authors' procedure: Reference gene primers were amplified, and this amplification served to estimate nucleated cell counts. This table comes from immunoSEQ multiplex PCR, and its TCRdb copy is limited to in-frame clones, with some not included. V, J and clone size are those of that table, while D and trimming were read from the DNA. The sample lists 150,000 or so clones, about 90% occurring once. The germline V gene encodes CDR1 SNHLY and CDR2 FYNNEI. CDR3 length equals 12 residues. The V segment lost 7 bases and the J segment 11 bases; nucleotides outside the gene matches: 6.

The source of this sequence is a man between 50 and 59 years old with acute or convalescent COVID-19. The specimen sequenced was peripheral blood. The gene calls are TRBV2 and TRBJ1-5, with TRBD1 identical over 9 bases. The CDR3 DNA sequence: TGTGCCAGCAACACACAGGGGGCGGCCCAGCATTTT. It is translated as CASNTQGAAQHF.